This is a list of T cell receptor beta chains from one sample in a study of OX40 agonist ivuxolimab in advanced cancers. Clones were sequenced by immunoSEQ multiplex PCR, and TCRdb holds only the in-frame ones, with some missing. The sample consists of some 50,000 clones, 90% of them appearing once. The specimen comprised CD4+ or CD8+ T cells sorted from blood, sampled in a trial of the OX40 agonist ivuxolimab. All receptors derive from an adult with an advanced solid tumor such as melanoma, head and neck, liver or kidney cancer. The CDR3 runs from the conserved cysteine through the conserved F or W. Each record gives: clone size, D gene, J gene, V gene, CDR3 protein, CDR3 DNA. The D gene is left open where the match is weak. Rows give clone size only sometimes, using once, few, many, or a class for an expanded clone.

>NA|NA|TRBJ1-4|TRBV27
CASGIEGHWSNEKLFF
TGTGCCAGTGGAATTGAGGGACATTGGTCTAATGAAAAACTGTTTTTT
>NA|NA|TRBJ2-5|TRBV2
CASSEAGVNGETQYF
TGTGCCAGCAGTGAAGCGGGGGTTAACGGGGAGACCCAGTACTTC
>NA|NA|TRBJ2-3|TRBV2
CASSPTLGGTDTQYF
TGTGCCAGCAGCCCGACTCTAGGAGGAACAGATACGCAGTATTTT
>once|NA|TRBJ2-3|TRBV7-2
CASSPRTFWQPSTDTQYF
TGTGCCAGCAGCCCCAGAACGTTTTGGCAGCCCAGCACAGATACGCAGTATTTT
>NA|TRBD2|TRBJ2-1|TRBV19
CASRLDGRAVAYNEQFF
TGTGCCAGTAGGTTAGACGGGAGGGCCGTCGCCTACAATGAGCAGTTCTTC
>NA|NA|TRBJ2-7|TRBV4-3
CASSQGRTAAYEQYF
TGCGCCAGCAGCCAAGGAAGAACAGCGGCCTACGAGCAGTACTTC
>NA|NA|TRBJ2-1|TRBV2
CASSESQAVSYNEQFF
TGTGCCAGCAGTGAAAGCCAGGCCGTCTCCTACAATGAGCAGTTCTTC
>NA|NA|TRBJ2-7|TRBV1
CTSSQPTSGRLYEQYF
TGCACCAGCAGCCAACCAACTAGCGGGAGGTTGTACGAGCAGTACTTC
>NA|TRBD1|TRBJ1-2|TRBV2
CASSELQGTVSGYTF
TGTGCCAGCAGTGAACTTCAGGGGACAGTTTCGGGCTACACCTTC
>NA|NA|TRBJ2-7|TRBV2
CASSEARGGEQYF
TGTGCCAGCAGTGAAGCGAGAGGGGGCGAGCAGTACTTC
>NA|NA|TRBJ2-2|TRBV6-5
CASTGSKTGELFF
TGTGCCAGTACCGGATCCAAGACCGGGGAGCTGTTTTTT
>NA|NA|TRBJ1-1|TRBV6-1
CASSPRDGRDTEAFF
TGTGCCAGCAGTCCCCGGGACGGTCGAGACACTGAAGCTTTCTTT
>NA|NA|TRBJ2-1|TRBV7-3
CASSVNNEQFF
TGTGCCAGCAGCGTAAACAATGAGCAGTTCTTC
>NA|NA|TRBJ1-2|TRBV6-1
CASSEARGFRYGYTF
TGTGCCAGCAGTGAAGCAAGGGGGTTCCGCTATGGCTACACCTTC
>NA|TRBD1|TRBJ2-1|TRBV18
CASSPSTGSYNEQFF
TGTGCCAGCTCGCCTTCGACAGGGTCGTACAATGAGCAGTTCTTC
>NA|TRBD2|TRBJ2-1|TRBV19
CASSASSGFTANEQFF
TGTGCCAGTAGTGCAAGTAGCGGGTTCACCGCTAATGAGCAGTTCTTC
>NA|NA|TRBJ2-1|TRBV5-4
CASSPGPPTGHEQFF
TGTGCCAGCAGCCCCGGACCACCCACCGGGCATGAGCAGTTCTTC
>NA|NA|TRBJ2-5|TRBV7-2
CASSLARGQETQYF
TGTGCCAGCAGCTTAGCGCGCGGCCAAGAGACCCAGTACTTC
>NA|NA|TRBJ1-2|TRBV6-6
CASSYARETSNYGYTF
TGTGCCAGCAGTTATGCCAGGGAAACCTCTAACTATGGCTACACCTTC
>NA|NA|TRBJ2-1|TRBV27
CASTTHSSYNEQFF
TGTGCCAGCACCACTCATAGCTCCTACAATGAGCAGTTCTTC
>NA|NA|TRBJ2-4|TRBV2
CASSEGQANIQYF
TGTGCCAGCAGTGAAGGACAGGCTAACATTCAGTACTTC
>NA|TRBD1|TRBJ2-3|TRBV9
CASSFRQGGTDTQYF
TGTGCCAGCAGCTTTAGACAGGGTGGCACAGATACGCAGTATTTT